This TCR beta chain was obtained from a study of T cell responses to AZD1222 COVID-19 vaccine (dated by TCRdb to the early 2020s). Regarding the complete study: AZD1222 recipients with second doses at about 4 weeks or about 12 weeks were pooled, because spike-specific TCR depth and breadth did not differ between schedules. TCR sequencing covered some 240 trial participants: 200 to 220 given two doses of AZD1222 and 26 given two doses of MenACWY control vaccine. Trial participants were enrolled by age into subgroups of 18-55, 56-69 and 70-plus years, and about 150, 27 and 61 TCR-sequenced participants, respectively, were included in these subgroups.

The CDR3 regions of human TCRbeta chains were subjected to immunosequencing. The original methods were these. TCRs in the repertoires were matched against a reference library of SARS-CoV-2-specific TCRs that had been generated with the MIRA antigen-specificity platform. Breadth was defined as the fraction of unique TCRs that were SARS-CoV-2-associated. Depth was defined as the fraction of total T cells that were SARS-CoV-2-associated. Using the MIRA data, each spike-specific TCR was assigned both to the spike region to which the TCR was reactive and to a CD4 or CD8 class. Log10-transformed breadth and depth values were compared by one-way ANOVA with Sidak's multiple comparisons tests. Drawn from immuneACCESS, this table holds only the in-frame rearrangements with V and J called that TCRdb kept. Clones are partly lost; checked studies trace under half to an unresolved V gene and leave the rest unexplained. The DNA was the basis for D and trimming; V, J and clone size are from that table. Within this sample are 95,000 to 150,000 clones, with about nine tenths of them counted one time only. The ten largest clones add up to less than 6% of the sample.

V drops 8 bases and J drops 0 bases, leaving 8 bases in between. Sequences WSHSY (CDR1) and SAAADI (CDR2) are obtained from the germline V gene. The CDR3 covers 13 residues, taking in both the cysteine and the phenylalanine. CDR3 DNA is the only sequence kept; it has 39 bases, read in frame from the first base. Per the publication, the time point label means: baseline before first vaccination. Vaccinee samples came from UK trials COV001 and COV002, including a single-blind randomized controlled phase 2/3 trial of AZD1222 (ChAdOx1 nCoV-19) in healthy adults. For TCRbeta chain sequencing, PBMC samples from trial participants were taken at day 0 and at day 28 after the second dose. Remarks on this clone: No cognate antigen has been identified for it. Per-nucleotide qualities are absent, and no much larger clonotype sits a single base away.

What the authors observed across the whole study: Conclusions about previously exposed vaccinees are limited because only five to seven AZD1222 recipients were SARS-CoV-2 seropositive at baseline. Because no day 14 peak-response samples were available, the repertoires could be characterized only after the peak T cell response. In the small 56-69-year group, the increase in depth fell short of significance, most likely because of low power. Epitopes outside the regions mutated in the B.1.351 and B.1.1.7 variants were reportedly recognized by nearly half of the unique spike-specific TCRs. Vaccine-associated CD4 TCRs spanned the whole spike protein, with dominant responses in regions 160-218 and 743-854. A significant rise in spike-specific TCR breadth and depth was observed after two AZD1222 doses relative to day 0 and relative to MenACWY recipients. Participants were mostly white British, with more females than males. The authors suggested clonal diversity may have been underestimated.

Recombination connected TRBV10-2 to TRBJ1-3, with the D gene call left open. Sequencing was performed on peripheral blood, taken on day 0 of AZD1222 vaccination. The sequence was obtained from an adult in good health. The nucleotides read TGCGCCAGCCAACGCGGCTCTGGAAACACCATATATTTT. The resulting protein is CASQRGSGNTIYF.